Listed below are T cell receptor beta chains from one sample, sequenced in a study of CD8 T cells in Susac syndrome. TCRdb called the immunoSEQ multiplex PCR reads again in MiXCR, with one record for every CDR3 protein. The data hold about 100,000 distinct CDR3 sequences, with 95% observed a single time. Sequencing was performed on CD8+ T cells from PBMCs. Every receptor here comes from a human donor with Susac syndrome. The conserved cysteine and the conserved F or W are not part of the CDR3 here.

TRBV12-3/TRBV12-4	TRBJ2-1	ASRSTDEQF
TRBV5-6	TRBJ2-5	ASSGEERGGAQETQY
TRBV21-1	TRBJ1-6	ASRTTGVSPLH
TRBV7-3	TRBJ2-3	ASALGGSVRTDTQY
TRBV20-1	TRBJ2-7	SAREERDSSEQY
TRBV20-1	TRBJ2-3	SVATRVDTQY
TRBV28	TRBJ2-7	ASSQGTGRDEQY
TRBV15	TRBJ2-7	ATSRDSGLGSYEQY
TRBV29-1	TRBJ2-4	SVDRGENIQY
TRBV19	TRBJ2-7	ASSLTGGVYEQY
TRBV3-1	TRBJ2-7	ASSQEGLVYEQY
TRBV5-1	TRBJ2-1	ASSLGPLAGYNEQF
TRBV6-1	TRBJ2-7	ATSPAGSSYEQY
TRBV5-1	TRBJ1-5	ASGQGPNQPQH
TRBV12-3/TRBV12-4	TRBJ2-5	ASTPPEGETQY
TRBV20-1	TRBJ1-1	SASGPEAF
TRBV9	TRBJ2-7	ASSVGQGVEYEQY
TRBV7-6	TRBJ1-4	ASSTRQSFNEKLF
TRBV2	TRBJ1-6	ASSTRQGDSPLH
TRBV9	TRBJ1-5	ASSANRDRVHQPQH
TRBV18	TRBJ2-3	ASSPQDQMSDTQY
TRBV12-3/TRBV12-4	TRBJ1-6	ASSLRQGASPLH
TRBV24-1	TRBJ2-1	ATSEWTSTHNEQF
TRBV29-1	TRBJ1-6	SVEVDGLGSPLH
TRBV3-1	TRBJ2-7	ASSRTSASYEQY
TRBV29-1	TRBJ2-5	SVEDPGLAGGTQY
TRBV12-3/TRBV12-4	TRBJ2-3	ASSLAGVEADTQY
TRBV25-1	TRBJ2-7	ASSGRGISHEQY
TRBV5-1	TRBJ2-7	ASSLAASGSYEQY
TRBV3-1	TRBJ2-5	ASSISGGVPETQY
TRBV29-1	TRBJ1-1	SVGGAETEAF
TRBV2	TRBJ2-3	ASKETSGGGDTQY
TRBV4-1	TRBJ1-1	ASSQEARGWYEAF
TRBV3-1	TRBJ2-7	ASSQEDDYEQY
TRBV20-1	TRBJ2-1	SANHPQSSYNEQF
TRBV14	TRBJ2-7	ASSQAEGGEGEQY
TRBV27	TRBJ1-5	ASSRDGINQPQH
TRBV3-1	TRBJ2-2	ASTPDERGLPGELF
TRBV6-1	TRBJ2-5	ASTGGWQETQY
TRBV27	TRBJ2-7	ASSFSTGTGVYEQY
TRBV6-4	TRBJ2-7	ATGLEQY
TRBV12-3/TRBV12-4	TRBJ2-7	ASSLGLAGYEQY
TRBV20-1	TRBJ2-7	SARSRASYEQY
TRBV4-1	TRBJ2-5	ASSQGDGKETQY
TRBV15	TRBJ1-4	ATSPGLNEKLF
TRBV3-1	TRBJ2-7	ASSQGGGLYEQY
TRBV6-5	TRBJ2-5	ASKTDVEETQY
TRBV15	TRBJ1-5	ATSRDQGGQPQH
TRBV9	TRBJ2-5	ASSVVPLETQY
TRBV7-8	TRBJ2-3	ASSSLEVGTDTQY
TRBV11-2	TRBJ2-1	ASSLVHREGYNEQF
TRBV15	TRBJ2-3	ATSRDVGELSPSSDTQY
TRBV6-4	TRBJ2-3	ASSDGGGLTDTQY
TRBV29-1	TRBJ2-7	SVGGLADYEQY
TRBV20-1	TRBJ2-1	SATPDRDREANEQF